These 17 T cell receptor beta chains share one sample of origin, sequenced in a study of graft-versus-host responses after intestinal transplantation. This table comes from immunoSEQ multiplex PCR, and its TCRdb copy is limited to in-frame clones, with some not included. This sample has tens of thousands of clones; about 87% occur once, and the top ten carry 0.35% to 0.4%. The antigens of these receptors remain unknown. This specimen was unstimulated CD4+ T cells sorted from spleen or lymph node cells, taken before transplant. These receptors came from a human donor who was the organ donor for an intestinal transplant.

This clone appeared a single time. J is TRBJ1-1 and V is TRBV15, with 7 bases identical to TRBD1. The CDR3 runs to 15 residues. Germline trimming cut 0 bases from V and 6 bases from J; bases unmatched to any gene: 7. From germline, CDR1 is LNHNV and CDR2 YYDKDF (reference sequence). CDR3 loop: CATSRDPTGFAEAFF. The CDR3 DNA reads as TGTGCCACCAGCAGAGATCCGACAGGGTTCGCTGAAGCTTTCTTT.

The chain uses TRBV20-1 and TRBJ2-3; D is unresolved. CDR3 length: 11 residues. V was clipped by 1 base and J by 6 bases, with 5 bases between them. CDR1 is DFQATT and CDR2 is SNEGSKA in the germline V gene (reference sequence). CDR3 nucleotide sequence: TGCAGTGCTAGAGTCTCCGATACGCAGTATTTT. This encodes CSARVSDTQYF.

The chain is built from TRBV7-3 and TRBJ2-3; 12 positions agree with TRBD2. Germline V lookup: CDR1 SGHTA, CDR2 FQGTGA. This CDR3 is built from 20 residues. Trimming removed 5 bases from V and 0 bases from J; junction bases left unmatched: 15. CDR3 sequence (DNA): TGTGCCAGCAGCCCCAACCCTGGACTAGCGGGGATTCCTAGCACAGATACGCAGTATTTT. It specifies CASSPNPGLAGIPSTDTQYF. The full variable domain, with the rest looked up from reference TRBV7-3 and TRBJ2-3, is GAGVSQTPSNKVTEKGKYVELRCDPISGHTALYWYRQSLGQGPEFLIYFQGTGAADDSGLPNDRFFAVRPEGSVSTLKIQRTERGDSAVYLCASSPNPGLAGIPSTDTQYFGPGTRLTVL.

V usage is TRBV5-4 and J usage is TRBJ2-2, with TRBD2 matching over 8 bases. Germline CDR1 and CDR2: SGHNT and YYREEE (reference sequence). CDR3 length equals 17 residues. Trimming cost V 3 bases and J 7 bases; bases outside gene matches: 14. CDR3 residues: CASSSLGQLAEGGELFF. The CDR3 DNA reads TGTGCCAGCAGCTCCTTAGGCCAACTAGCGGAAGGCGGGGAGCTGTTTTTT.

The V and J genes are TRBV2 and TRBJ1-2; possible D gene TRBD1, 5 bases. The germline CDR1 and CDR2 sequences are SNHLY and FYNNEI. There are 13 residues in the CDR3. V lost 4 bases, J lost 3 bases, and 9 bases lay in between. This CDR3 reads CASSGGEYYGYTF. The CDR3 DNA reads TGTGCCAGCAGTGGGGGGGAGTACTATGGCTACACCTTC.

The chain is built from TRBV29-1 and TRBJ1-2; 8 nucleotides align to TRBD1. V lost 6 bases to trimming and J lost 5 bases; unmatched junction nucleotides: 5. The V gene's germline CDR1 is SQVTM and CDR2 ANQGSEA. CDR3 size: 12 residues. In nucleotides, the CDR3 is TGCAGCGTCAGGACAGGGTATTATGGCTACACCTTC. It codes for CSVRTGYYGYTF. The full variable domain, with the rest looked up from reference TRBV29-1 and TRBJ1-2, is SAVISQKPSRDICQRGTSLTIQCQVDSQVTMMFWYRQQPGQSLTLIATANQGSEATYESGFVIDKFPISRPNLTFSTLTVSNMSPEDSSIYLCSVRTGYYGYTFGSGTRLTVV.

J is TRBJ1-2 and V is TRBV9, with D unresolved. The CDR3 totals 16 residues. V gave up 6 bases and J gave up 0 bases, with 18 bases separating them. Germline values: CDR1 SGDLS, CDR2 YYNGEE. CDR3 sequence: CASTLHSGNTNYGYTF. In nucleotides, the CDR3 is TGTGCCAGCACCCTTCATTCGGGAAACACTAACTATGGCTACACCTTC. The variable domain in full, with the rest retrieved from reference TRBV9 and TRBJ1-2, is DSGVTQTPKHLITATGQRVTLRCSPRSGDLSVYWYQQSLDQGLQFLIQYYNGEERAKGNILERFSAQQFPDLHSELNLSSLELGDSALYFCASTLHSGNTNYGYTFGSGTRLTVV.

The chain links TRBV28 to TRBJ2-3; no clear D gene. The CDR3 runs 13 residues. Germline CDR1 is MDHEN and CDR2 is SYDVKM. V dropped 8 bases and J dropped 4 bases, with 13 bases sitting between them. DNA of the CDR3: TGTGCCAGCCGAGGATCGACCCCAGATACGCAGTATTTT. Protein: CASRGSTPDTQYF.

V is TRBV25-1 and J is TRBJ1-1, with 9 bases aligning to TRBD1. Germline assignment: CDR1 MGHDK and CDR2 SYGVNS. This CDR3 spans 16 amino acids. The V and J ends lost 1 base and 4 bases, in that order; junction bases with no gene match: 7. The CDR3 DNA reads TGTGCCAGCAGTGAATCGACAGGGGGAGGGGGCACTGAAGCTTTCTTT. It is translated as CASSESTGGGGTEAFF.

The rearrangement uses TRBV7-9 and TRBJ2-5, with D possibly TRBD2 on 5 matching bases. The V gene lost 0 bases and the J gene lost 0 bases, with 11 bases spanning the gap. Germline assignment: CDR1 SEHNR and CDR2 FQNEAQ (reference sequence). The CDR3 runs to 16 residues. The CDR3 DNA reads TGTGCCAGCAGCTTAGCGCTCGGGGTTTACCAAGAGACCCAGTACTTC. Amino acid sequence: CASSLALGVYQETQYF.

The chain links TRBV28 to TRBJ1-2; D possibly corresponds to TRBD1 (5 bases). The germline V gene encodes CDR1 MDHEN and CDR2 SYDVKM. V was pared by 1 base and J by 2 bases, with 14 bases between. CDR3 length: 16 amino acids. The CDR3 reads CASSLSARWGNYGYTF. CDR3 in DNA: TGTGCCAGCAGTTTATCTGCTCGATGGGGCAACTATGGCTACACCTTC.

The rearrangement links TRBV30 to TRBJ2-6, with a tentative D call TRBD2 (7 bases). V lost 0 bases and J 0 bases, leaving 21 bases between the germline ends. The CDR3 extends over 20 amino acids. Germline CDR1 is GTSNPN and CDR2 is SVGIG (reference sequence). In DNA, the CDR3 is TGTGCCTGGAGTGTATGGGGACTGGGGGGGGCTAGCTCTGGGGCCAACGTCCTGACTTTC. This translates into CAWSVWGLGGASSGANVLTF.

The chain recombines TRBV7-2 with TRBJ1-4, with D possibly TRBD1 on 6 matching bases. The CDR3 consists of 14 residues. Germline loops: CDR1 SGHTA, CDR2 FQGNSA. Trimming cost V 6 bases and J 1 base, with 9 bases left between them. The CDR3 reads CASRQQGTNEKLFF. CDR3 nucleotide sequence: TGTGCCAGCAGACAACAGGGAACTAATGAAAAACTGTTTTTT.

J is TRBJ1-2 and V is TRBV29-1, with D possibly TRBD1 on 6 matching bases. Trimming left V 4 bases short and J 0 bases short, with 18 bases between. Germline loops: CDR1 SQVTM, CDR2 ANQGSEA. The CDR3 is 16 residues long. This chain's CDR3 is CSVATQGLGANYGYTF. The CDR3 bases are TGCAGCGTTGCAACCCAGGGGCTCGGGGCTAACTATGGCTACACCTTC.

This clone was counted only a few times. The DNA of the CDR3 is TGTGCCAGCAGTTACGGGGGGAAAACCGGGGAGCTGTTTTTT. Translated: CASSYGGKTGELFF. V usage is TRBV28 and J usage is TRBJ2-2; TRBD2 matches at 7 bases. J lost 5 bases, V lost 4 bases, and 4 bases had no gene match. This CDR3 region has 14 residues. Looked up from germline, CDR1 is MDHEN and CDR2 is SYDVKM.

The chain carries TRBV28 and TRBJ1-2; 7 nucleotides line up with TRBD1. From germline, CDR1 is MDHEN and CDR2 SYDVKM. The V gene end was trimmed by 3 bases and the J gene end by 2 bases; junction bases not matched to a gene: 3. The CDR3 runs 14 residues. The CDR3 sequence: CASSFTGANYGYTF. CDR3 sequence (DNA): TGTGCCAGCAGTTTTACAGGGGCCAACTATGGCTACACCTTC.

The V and J genes are TRBV7-9 and TRBJ2-5; 12 bases align to TRBD1. The V gene end was trimmed by 6 bases and the J gene end by 5 bases; junction bases not matched to a gene: 7. This CDR3 has 15 amino acids. In germline, CDR1 is SEHNR, CDR2 FQNEAQ (reference sequence). The CDR3 bases are TGTGCCAGCAGACCCGGGACAGGGGGCAGGGAGACCCAGTACTTC. Residues: CASRPGTGGRETQYF.